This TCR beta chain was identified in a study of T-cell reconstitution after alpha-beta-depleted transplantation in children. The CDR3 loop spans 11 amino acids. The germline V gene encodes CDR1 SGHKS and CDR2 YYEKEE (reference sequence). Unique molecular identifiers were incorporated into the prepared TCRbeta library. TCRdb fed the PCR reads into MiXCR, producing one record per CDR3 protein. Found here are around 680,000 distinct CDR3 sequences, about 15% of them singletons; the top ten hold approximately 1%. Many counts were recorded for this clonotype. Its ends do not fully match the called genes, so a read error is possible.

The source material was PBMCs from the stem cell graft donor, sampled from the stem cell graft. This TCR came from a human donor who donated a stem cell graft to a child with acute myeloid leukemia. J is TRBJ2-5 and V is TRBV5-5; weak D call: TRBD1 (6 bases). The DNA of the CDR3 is TGTGCCAGCAGCACAACAGGGTTCCCAAACTTC. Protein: CASSTTGFPNF.